The T cell receptor (beta chain) under discussion was sequenced for a study of cytomegalovirus exposure and HLA in healthy donors. Study-level information: Inside one of the first data releases sat tens of millions of unique TCRs taken from HLA-typed donors. Whole-study results and caveats: A prior analysis recorded that most TCR beta V segments were productive about 90% or about 30% of the time. Because they were indistinguishable, some V segments, including TRBV6-2 and TRBV6-3, were excluded.

A multiplex PCR was run with 60 Vbeta primers and 13 Jbeta primers. Authors' processing steps: Later analysis identified tens of millions of unique TCR beta chains, 9 million to 13 million shared. The repertoire was sequenced with immunoSEQ multiplex PCR; TCRdb's copy has only in-frame clones and lacks some. V, J and clone size derive from that table, while D and trimming were established from the DNA sequence. Counted here are under 200,000 clones, approximately 71% occurring once; the ten biggest clones make up more than 4%. Trimming took 8 bases from V and 5 from J, leaving 9 bases between them. The CDR3 contains 11 residues. CDR1 is SEHNR and CDR2 is FQNEAQ in the germline V gene (reference sequence). Of note for this clone: Antigen unknown.

Sequenced sample: PBMCs. The chain couples TRBV7-9 to TRBJ1-1; D remains ambiguous. The clonotype was recovered from a male donor in good health and CMV-seronegative. The CDR3 DNA reads as TGTGCCAGCGCTCAGTCGACTGAAGCTTTCTTT. It translates to CASAQSTEAFF.